A single sample is the source of the 9 T cell receptor beta chains below, sequenced in a study of blood T cell repertoires in COVID-19. Clones were sequenced by immunoSEQ multiplex PCR, and TCRdb holds only the in-frame ones, with some missing. The sample has approximately 220,000 clones, about 79% seen once; the top ten hold approximately 1.3%. The sample consisted of PBMCs or T cells enriched from blood (not recorded which). The receptors shown here come from a woman in her thirties or forties with acute COVID-19.

CDR3 sequence reads: CASTRRGRAWGYTF. The CDR3 bases are TGTGCCAGCACACGGCGGGGGCGTGCCTGGGGCTACACCTTC. The chain has TRBV28 and TRBJ1-2; TRBD1 might be the D (6 bases). The V end lost 7 bases, the J end lost 8 bases, and 20 bases lay between the germline ends. The V gene's germline CDR1 is MDHEN and CDR2 SYDVKM. CDR3 size: 14 residues.

This clone appeared once. The DNA for the CDR3 is TGTGCCACCAGTGAAAGGGACTCTAGCACAGATACGCAGTATTTT. It yields the protein CATSERDSSTDTQYF. This rearrangement joins TRBV24-1 to TRBJ2-3; the D gene is possibly TRBD2 (6 bases). The V end was cut by 4 bases, the J end by 0 bases, with 10 bases between. The CDR3 totals 15 residues. The V gene's germline CDR1 is KGHDR and CDR2 SFDVKD.

V is TRBV9 and J is TRBJ1-6, with 10 positions matching TRBD1. The CDR3 sequence is 16 residues long. Trimming took 3 bases from V and 8 from J; bases not matched to a gene: 8. CDR1 is SGDLS, CDR2 YYNGEE, per germline. This CDR3 reads CASSDHTGTGDSPLHF. As DNA, the CDR3 is TGTGCCAGCAGCGACCACACCGGGACAGGGGATTCACCCCTCCACTTT. Complete variable domain (other parts from reference TRBV9 and TRBJ1-6): DSGVTQTPKHLITATGQRVTLRCSPRSGDLSVYWYQQSLDQGLQFLIQYYNGEERAKGNILERFSAQQFPDLHSELNLSSLELGDSALYFCASSDHTGTGDSPLHFGNGTRLTVT.

A few counts support this clone. This chain links TRBV7-9 with TRBJ1-1; no reliable D call. The CDR3 length is 12 residues. The germline CDR1 and CDR2 sequences are SEHNR and FQNEAQ (reference sequence). The ends were cut back, 6 bases at V and 1 base at J, with 6 bases in the middle. The CDR3 DNA reads TGTGCCAGCAGTTACTCGAACACTGAAGCTTTCTTT. This translates into CASSYSNTEAFF. The whole variable domain, remainder taken from reference TRBV7-9 and TRBJ1-1, is DTGVSQNPRHKITKRGQNVTFRCDPISEHNRLYWYRQTLGQGPEFLTYFQNEAQLEKSRLLSDRFSAERPKGSFSTLEIQRTEQGDSAMYLCASSYSNTEAFFGQGTRLTVV.

The chain couples TRBV19 to TRBJ2-7, with D possibly TRBD1 on 6 matching bases. The CDR3 runs 17 residues. V was pared by 4 bases and J by 4 bases, with 23 bases between. Germline CDR1 is LNHDA and CDR2 is SQIVND (reference sequence). The CDR3 protein is CASSTLGPLDRSYEQYF. The DNA for the CDR3 is TGTGCCAGTAGTACCCTAGGCCCCCTGGACAGATCTTACGAGCAGTACTTC.

The chain joins TRBV9 to TRBJ1-2; perhaps TRBD1 as D (6 bases). Trimming stripped 0 bases from V and 8 bases from J, with 14 bases between. CDR1 is SGDLS and CDR2 is YYNGEE in the germline V gene. This CDR3 comprises 14 residues. The CDR3 nucleotides are TGTGCCAGCAGCGTAGACCGGCAGGGGTGGGGCTACACCTTC. It is translated as CASSVDRQGWGYTF. Variable domain in full (rest from reference TRBV9 and TRBJ1-2): DSGVTQTPKHLITATGQRVTLRCSPRSGDLSVYWYQQSLDQGLQFLIQYYNGEERAKGNILERFSAQQFPDLHSELNLSSLELGDSALYFCASSVDRQGWGYTFGSGTRLTVV.

The V call is TRBV5-1, the J call TRBJ1-1, with 9 bases lining up with TRBD1. The CDR3 totals 15 residues. V shed 4 bases and J 1 base; nucleotides not matched to a gene: 5. From germline, CDR1 is SGHRS and CDR2 YFSETQ. For the CDR3, the DNA is TGCGCCAGCAGCGGGGAGGACAGGGGGAACACTGAAGCTTTCTTT. It is translated as CASSGEDRGNTEAFF.

This clone came up once. Other DNA sequences in the sample encode the same CDR3. The rearrangement joins TRBV7-9 to TRBJ1-2; D is uncertain. Looked up from germline, CDR1 is SEHNR and CDR2 is FQNEAQ (reference sequence). The CDR3 is 14 amino acids. V gave up 0 bases and J gave up 2 bases, with 7 bases separating them. The CDR3 protein is CASSLAGVNYGYTF. In DNA, the CDR3 is TGTGCCAGCAGCTTAGCCGGGGTAAACTATGGCTACACCTTC.

The gene calls are TRBV30 and TRBJ2-7; tentatively, D is TRBD1 (5 bases). The germline V gene has CDR1 GTSNPN and CDR2 SVGIG (reference sequence). The CDR3 consists of 13 residues. V was shortened by 2 bases and J by 0 bases, with 8 bases between the two germline ends. CDR3 amino acids: CAWSRQSSYEQYF. As DNA, the CDR3 is TGTGCCTGGAGTAGACAGAGCTCCTACGAGCAGTACTTC.